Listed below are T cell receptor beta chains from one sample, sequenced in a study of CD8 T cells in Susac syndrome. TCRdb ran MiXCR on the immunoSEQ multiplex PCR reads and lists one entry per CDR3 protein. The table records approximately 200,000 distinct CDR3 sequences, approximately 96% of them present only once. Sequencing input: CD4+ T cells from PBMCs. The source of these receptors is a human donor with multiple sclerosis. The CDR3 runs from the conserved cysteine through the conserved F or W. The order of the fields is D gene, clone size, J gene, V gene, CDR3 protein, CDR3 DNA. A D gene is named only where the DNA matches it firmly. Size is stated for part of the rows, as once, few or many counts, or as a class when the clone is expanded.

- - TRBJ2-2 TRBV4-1 CASSPQQGGTGELFF TGCGCCAGCAGCCCCCAACAGGGAGGCACCGGGGAGCTGTTTTTT
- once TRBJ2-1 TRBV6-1 CASSERGIYNEQFF TGTGCCAGCAGTGAGAGGGGAATCTACAATGAGCAGTTCTTC
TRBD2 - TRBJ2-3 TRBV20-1 CSASYGGNTDTQYF TGCAGTGCTAGTTACGGGGGGAACACAGATACGCAGTATTTT
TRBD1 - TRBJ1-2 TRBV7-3 CASSQQPGGGYTF TGTGCCAGCAGCCAACAGCCAGGGGGTGGCTACACCTTC
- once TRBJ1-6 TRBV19 CASSMPTGNSPLHF TGTGCCAGTAGTATGCCCACAGGGAATTCACCCCTCCACTTT
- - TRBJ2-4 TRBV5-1 CASSLDRAKNIQYF TGCGCCAGCAGCTTGGACAGGGCCAAAAACATTCAGTACTTC
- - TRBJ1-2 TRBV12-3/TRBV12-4 CASSLRSTDYGYTF TGTGCCAGCAGTTTAAGGTCGACTGACTATGGCTACACCTTC
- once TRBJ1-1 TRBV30 CACSGGGTEAFF TGTGCCTGTTCAGGTGGCGGTACTGAAGCTTTCTTT
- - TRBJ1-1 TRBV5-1 CASSTTGNVITEAFF TGCGCCAGCAGCACAACAGGGAATGTAATCACTGAAGCTTTCTTT
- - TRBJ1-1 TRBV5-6 CASSLDVTGGKAFF TGTGCCAGCAGCTTGGACGTGACCGGGGGAAAAGCTTTCTTT
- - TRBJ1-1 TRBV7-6 CASSTQDSGNTEAFF TGTGCCAGCAGCACCCAGGACAGTGGGAACACTGAAGCTTTCTTT
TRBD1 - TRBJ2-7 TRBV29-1 CSVGGAGGTYEQYF TGCAGCGTTGGAGGGGCAGGGGGCACGTACGAGCAGTACTTC
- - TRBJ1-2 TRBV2 CASSEMGSRGYGYTF TGTGCCAGCAGTGAAATGGGAAGTCGAGGTTATGGCTACACCTTC
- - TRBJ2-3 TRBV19 CASDMGRSTDTQYF TGTGCCAGTGATATGGGACGTAGCACAGATACGCAGTATTTT
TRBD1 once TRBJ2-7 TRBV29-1 CSVAGGQGPPYEQYF TGCAGCGTCGCAGGGGGACAGGGCCCCCCCTACGAGCAGTACTTC
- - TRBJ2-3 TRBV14 CASSQSKDTQYF TGTGCCAGCAGCCAAAGTAAAGATACGCAGTATTTT
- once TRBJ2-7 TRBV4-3 CASSQAPAASYEQYF TGCGCCAGCAGCCAAGCCCCGGCAGCTTCCTACGAGCAGTACTTC
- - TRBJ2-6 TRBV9 CASSVAPRGRGSGANVLTF TGTGCCAGCAGCGTAGCCCCCCGGGGCAGGGGCTCTGGGGCCAACGTCCTGACTTTC
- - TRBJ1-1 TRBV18 CASSPTIRDSSTEAFF TGTGCCAGCTCACCAACCATCAGGGATAGTAGCACTGAAGCTTTCTTT
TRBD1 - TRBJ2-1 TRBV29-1 CSTGGQSSYNEQFF TGCAGCACAGGGGGCCAAAGCTCCTACAATGAGCAGTTCTTC
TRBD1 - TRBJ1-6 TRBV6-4 CASSPRGGNSPLHF TGTGCCAGCAGCCCGAGAGGGGGCAATTCACCCCTCCACTTT
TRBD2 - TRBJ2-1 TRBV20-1 CSARMLAGDNYNEQFF TGCAGTGCTAGAATGCTAGCGGGGGACAACTACAATGAGCAGTTCTTC
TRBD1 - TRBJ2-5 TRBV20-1 CSASSPGTGGETQYF TGCAGTGCTAGTTCACCCGGGACAGGTGGGGAGACCCAGTACTTC
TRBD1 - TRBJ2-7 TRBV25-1 CASSADRGPYEQYF TGTGCCAGCAGTGCAGACAGGGGCCCGTACGAGCAGTACTTC
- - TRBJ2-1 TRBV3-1 CASSQDLPAGEQFF TGTGCCAGCAGCCAAGATCTGCCAGCAGGTGAGCAGTTCTTC
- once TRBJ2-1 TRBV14 CASSQDWASSGNEQFF TGTGCCAGCAGCCAAGATTGGGCTAGTTCGGGGAATGAGCAGTTCTTC
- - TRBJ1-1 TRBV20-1 CSANRVDTEAFF TGCAGTGCTAACAGGGTAGACACTGAAGCTTTCTTT
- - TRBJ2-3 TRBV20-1 CSAGEASSVADTQYF TGCAGTGCTGGTGAGGCTAGCTCGGTGGCAGATACGCAGTATTTT
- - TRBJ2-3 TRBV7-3 CASSASRGSTQYF TGTGCCAGCAGCGCCTCTAGGGGCTCTACGCAGTATTTT
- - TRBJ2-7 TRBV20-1 CSARGQGEGEQYF TGCAGTGCTAGAGGCCAGGGGGAGGGCGAGCAGTACTTC
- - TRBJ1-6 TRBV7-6 CASSLGPGPNSPLHF TGTGCCAGCAGCTTAGGGCCTGGTCCGAATTCACCCCTCCACTTT
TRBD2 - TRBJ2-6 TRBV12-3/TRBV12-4 CASTGGTGANVLTF TGTGCCAGCACCGGGGGGACTGGGGCCAACGTCCTGACTTTC
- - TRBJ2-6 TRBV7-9 CASSFKSSGANVLTF TGTGCCAGCAGCTTTAAGAGCTCTGGGGCCAACGTCCTGACTTTC
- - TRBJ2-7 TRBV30 CAWSEMGGLYEQYF TGTGCCTGGAGTGAAATGGGGGGATTGTACGAGCAGTACTTC
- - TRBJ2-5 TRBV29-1 CSGTRGQRETQYF TGCAGCGGAACTCGGGGACAACGGGAGACCCAGTACTTC
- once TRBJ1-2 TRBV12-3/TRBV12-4 CASSFGTLGGYTF TGTGCCAGCAGTTTCGGGACCCTCGGCGGCTACACCTTC
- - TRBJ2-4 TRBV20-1 CSAEDRGGSIQYF TGCAGTGCTGAAGACAGGGGCGGGAGCATTCAGTACTTC
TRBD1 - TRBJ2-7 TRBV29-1 CSVEVGGGEQYF TGCAGCGTTGAAGTAGGGGGCGGAGAGCAGTACTTC
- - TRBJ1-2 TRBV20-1 CSARPRQTLYGYTF TGCAGTGCTAGACCCCGACAGACTCTCTATGGCTACACCTTC
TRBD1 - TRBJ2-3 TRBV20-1 CSTRRDRGFPSITDTQYF TGCAGTACTCGCCGGGACAGGGGATTCCCCTCGATCACAGATACGCAGTATTTT